This entry features one T cell receptor beta chain sequence. This CDR3 contains 14 residues. Germline-derived CDR1 and CDR2 are SNHLY and FYNNEI. The V end was cut by 0 bases, the J end by 2 bases, with 5 bases between. The source of the sample is a study of shared clonotypes between healthy human individuals. All of the donors resided in Nashville, Tennessee, and each was a Caucasian adult. Ten immunoSEQ deep assay plates were used to sequence unsorted PBMC DNA. Authors' methods: Filtering of immunoSEQ junctional sequences could not match full-length read filtering. Generated by immunoSEQ multiplex PCR, the TCRdb table keeps only in-frame clones and is missing some. V and J calls and clone size are given by that table; D and trimming were obtained from the DNA. This table has fewer than 650,000 clones, roughly 72% appearing once.

Sequenced: PBMCs. This rearrangement joins TRBV2 to TRBJ2-1, with D unresolved. This receptor was identified in a woman aged 40 to 50 in good health. Some clones in this sample may be carry-over from other donors' samples. The chain's CDR3 is CASSEALPYNEQFF. CDR3 DNA: TGTGCCAGCAGTGAAGCGCTTCCCTACAATGAGCAGTTCTTC.